This T cell receptor beta chain is from a study of regulatory T cells in long-lasting Graves disease. General study findings and limits: Reduced TCR diversity was observed in persistent Graves' patients versus newly diagnosed patients. There were preferences for TRBV28, TRBJ1-2 and TRBJ2-5 in persistent disease. Few sampled subjects may have lowered accuracy.

This clonotype occurred many times. The target antigen is unknown. The authors built TCR beta libraries using iRepertoire HTBI primers and Arm-PCR of CDR3 regions. TCRdb independently ran MiXCR on the multiplex PCR reads; one entry per CDR3 protein. The repertoire holds 400,000 to 500,000 distinct CDR3 sequences, with 20% to 25% as singletons. Germline V lookup: CDR1 SNHLY, CDR2 FYNNEI. The CDR3 consists of 13 residues. The V end was cut by 8 bases, the J end by 2 bases, with 12 bases between. Noted time point: persistent/refractory GD, antithyroid drugs over 5 years with positive TRAb. Generation of the TCR library employed RNA extracted from PBMCs.

Sample: peripheral blood mononuclear cells (PBMCs), taken when the disease was refractory, from a patient treated with antithyroid drugs. V is TRBV2 and J is TRBJ1-1, with D tentatively TRBD1 (5 bases). This TCR was recovered from a female donor with Graves disease. CDR3 nucleotides: TGTGCCAGCCACCCCGGGACCAACACTGAAGCTTTCTTT. Amino acids: CASHPGTNTEAFF. The full variable domain, in which reference TRBV2 and TRBJ1-1 provide the parts outside the CDR3, is EPEVTQTPSHQVTQMGQEVILRCVPISNHLYFYWYRQILGQKVEFLVSFYNNEISEKSEIFDDQFSVERPDGSNFTLKIRSTKLEDSAMYFCASHPGTNTEAFFGQGTRLTVV.